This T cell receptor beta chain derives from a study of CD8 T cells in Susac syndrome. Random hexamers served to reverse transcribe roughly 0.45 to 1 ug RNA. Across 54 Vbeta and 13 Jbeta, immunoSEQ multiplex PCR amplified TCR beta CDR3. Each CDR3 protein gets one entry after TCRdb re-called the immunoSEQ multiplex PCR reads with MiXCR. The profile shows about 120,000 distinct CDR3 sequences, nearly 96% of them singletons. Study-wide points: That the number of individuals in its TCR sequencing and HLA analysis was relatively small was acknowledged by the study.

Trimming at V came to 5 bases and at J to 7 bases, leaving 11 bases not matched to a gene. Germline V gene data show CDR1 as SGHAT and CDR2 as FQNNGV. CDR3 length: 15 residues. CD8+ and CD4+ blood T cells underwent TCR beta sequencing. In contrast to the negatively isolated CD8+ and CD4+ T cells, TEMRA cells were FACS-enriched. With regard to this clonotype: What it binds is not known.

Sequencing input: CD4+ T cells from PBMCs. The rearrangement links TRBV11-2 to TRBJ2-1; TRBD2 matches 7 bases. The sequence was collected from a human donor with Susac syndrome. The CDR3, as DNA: TGTGCCAGCAGCCCCAGGGCGGGAGTTTTGAATGAGCAGTTCTTC. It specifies CASSPRAGVLNEQFF. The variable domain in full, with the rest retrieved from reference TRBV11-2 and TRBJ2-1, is EAGVAQSPRYKIIEKRQSVAFWCNPISGHATLYWYQQILGQGPKLLIQFQNNGVVDDSQLPKDRFSAERLKGVDSTLKIQPAKLEDSAVYLCASSPRAGVLNEQFFGPGTRLTVL.